A single sample gave rise to the 19 T cell receptor beta chains below, sequenced in a study of PD-1 blockade in classical Hodgkin lymphoma. Using immunoSEQ multiplex PCR, the repertoire was profiled, and TCRdb retains in-frame clones only, with some absent. Altogether 45,000 to 55,000 clones are present, approximately 73% being singletons, with the ten largest covering about 14%. Following autologous stem cell transplantation, relapse occurred in every patient, and exposure to brentuximab vedotin varied. Sequenced material: peripheral blood mononuclear cells (PBMCs), taken before the second cycle of nivolumab. All receptors come from a human donor with classical Hodgkin lymphoma.

The chain couples TRBV10-3 to TRBJ1-2; unclear D gene. Germline V gene lookup returns CDR1 ENHRY and CDR2 SYGVKD. Trimming took off 0 bases at V and 3 bases at J, with 11 bases between the two ends. The CDR3 consists of 15 residues. The CDR3 protein is CAISESRGSHYGYTF. CDR3 nucleotide sequence: TGTGCCATCAGTGAGTCTCGAGGGAGCCACTATGGCTACACCTTC.

The rearrangement joins TRBV30 to TRBJ1-2; TRBD1 might be the D (5 bases). The V gene lost 0 bases and the J gene lost 6 bases, with 17 bases spanning the gap. CDR3 length: 15 amino acids. Germline CDR1 reads GTSNPN; CDR2 reads SVGIG (reference sequence). The CDR3 is CAWSVQATGVNGYTF. CDR3 DNA: TGTGCCTGGAGTGTACAGGCGACGGGAGTCAATGGCTACACCTTC.

The V and J genes are TRBV27 and TRBJ2-7; 16 bases are a match to TRBD2. Looked up from germline, CDR1 is MNHEY and CDR2 is SMNVEV (reference sequence). V shed 5 bases and J 5 bases; nucleotides not matched to a gene: 9. The length of the CDR3 is 17 residues. In DNA, the CDR3 is TGTGCCAGCAGTACCAAAGGGACTAGCGGGAGGGTACACGAGCAGTACTTC. Translating it yields CASSTKGTSGRVHEQYF.

The chain carries TRBV2 and TRBJ2-7, with a possible D match to TRBD2 (6 bases). Trimming left V 8 bases short and J 2 bases short, with 13 bases between. The CDR3 spans 13 residues. Germline assignment: CDR1 SNHLY and CDR2 FYNNEI. CDR3 in DNA: TGTGCCAGCGGATTGGGCGGGACCTACGAGCAGTACTTC. Its protein is CASGLGGTYEQYF. Full variable domain (missing parts from reference TRBV2 and TRBJ2-7): EPEVTQTPSHQVTQMGQEVILRCVPISNHLYFYWYRQILGQKVEFLVSFYNNEISEKSEIFDDQFSVERPDGSNFTLKIRSTKLEDSAMYFCASGLGGTYEQYFGPGTRLTVT.

The chain recombines TRBV30 with TRBJ2-1; D gene unclear. Germline assignment: CDR1 GTSNPN and CDR2 SVGIG (reference sequence). This CDR3 has 11 amino acids. Trimming shortened V by 0 bases and J by 12 bases, and 9 bases separated the two germline ends. The CDR3 loop reads CAWSVRFGQFF. CDR3 nucleotides: TGTGCCTGGAGTGTACGATTCGGGCAGTTCTTC.

The V call is TRBV5-6, the J call TRBJ1-4, with D tentatively TRBD1 (5 bases). The CDR3 runs to 17 residues. Germline CDR1 is SGHDT and CDR2 is YYEEEE. Trimming stripped 2 bases from V and 4 bases from J, with 18 bases between. CDR3 sequence: CASSLEGGARLNEKLFF. Written as DNA, the CDR3 is TGTGCCAGCAGCTTAGAGGGTGGGGCAAGGCTTAATGAAAAACTGTTTTTT.

J is TRBJ1-2 and V is TRBV7-2; the D is unclear. The germline V gene has CDR1 SGHTA and CDR2 FQGNSA. V lost 2 bases and J 8 bases, leaving 12 bases between the germline ends. This CDR3 region has 13 residues. The CDR3 coding sequence is TGTGCCAGCAGCTTACTTCTCCGTGGGGGCTACACCTTC. It encodes CASSLLLRGGYTF.

This chain connects TRBV7-9 to TRBJ2-7, with 8 nucleotides matching TRBD1. Germline V CDR1 and CDR2: SEHNR, FQNEAQ (reference sequence). V was clipped by 2 bases and J by 2 bases; unmatched bases: 5. The CDR3 totals 15 residues. DNA of the CDR3: TGTGCCAGCAGCTTATTCCCGGACAGGGCCTACGAGCAGTACTTC. As protein: CASSLFPDRAYEQYF.

This rearrangement joins TRBV7-9 to TRBJ2-5; the match to TRBD1 covers 8 bases. CDR1 is SEHNR, CDR2 FQNEAQ, per germline (reference sequence). The junction had 16 bases not matched to a gene; V was cut back by 5 bases and J by 5 bases. The CDR3 runs to 17 residues. The CDR3 DNA sequence: TGTGCCAGCAGCCCATGGCCCGGGACAGGCTCGGGGGAGACCCAGTACTTC. This translates into CASSPWPGTGSGETQYF.

In the case of this clone: Compared with germline, one end of the junction differs, possibly owing to a read error. The CDR3 here is CASSLLPGQGAFF. CDR3 nucleotides: TGTGCCAGCAGTTTATTGCCGGGACAGGGGGCCTTTTTC. The chain combines TRBV28 with TRBJ1-2; TRBD1 matches 12 bases. Germline V gene lookup returns CDR1 MDHEN and CDR2 SYDVKM. There are 13 residues in the CDR3.

The chain couples TRBV27 to TRBJ2-7, with 9 bases identical to TRBD2. Germline trimming cut 3 bases from V and 3 bases from J; bases unmatched to any gene: 6. The CDR3 extends over 15 amino acids. Germline assignment: CDR1 MNHEY and CDR2 SMNVEV (reference sequence). The CDR3 spells CASSLRGLALYEQYF. The CDR3 bases are TGTGCCAGCAGTTTGAGGGGACTAGCTCTCTACGAGCAGTACTTC.

The chain is built from TRBV30 and TRBJ1-1; a possible D gene is TRBD1 (6 bases). V lost 4 bases to trimming and J lost 5 bases, with 20 bases between them. This CDR3 spans 15 amino acids. Germline-derived CDR1 and CDR2 are GTSNPN and SVGIG (reference sequence). The CDR3 coding sequence is TGTGCCTGGACGGGTGGCAGGGGCCTCGGGACTGAAGCTTTCTTT. It codes for CAWTGGRGLGTEAFF.

The chain couples TRBV9 to TRBJ2-1; D gene unclear. The CDR3 is 11 residues long. V lost 5 bases, J lost 7 bases, and 7 bases lay in between. CDR1 is SGDLS and CDR2 is YYNGEE in the germline V gene. CDR3 region: CASRGLNEQFF. The CDR3 nucleotides read TGTGCCAGCAGGGGCCTAAATGAGCAGTTCTTC. Full variable domain (remainder filled in from reference TRBV9 and TRBJ2-1): DSGVTQTPKHLITATGQRVTLRCSPRSGDLSVYWYQQSLDQGLQFLIQYYNGEERAKGNILERFSAQQFPDLHSELNLSSLELGDSALYFCASRGLNEQFFGPGTRLTVL.

The rearrangement links TRBV4-1 to TRBJ1-1; a possible D gene is TRBD1 (6 bases). Trimming left V 4 bases short and J 5 bases short, with 14 bases between. Germline V CDR1 and CDR2: MGHRA, YSYEKL. The CDR3 is 14 amino acids. In DNA, the CDR3 is TGCGCCAGCAGCCCCACGGGGGGGCCGACTGAAGCTTTCTTT. This translates into CASSPTGGPTEAFF.

This clone was observed a single time. The chain joins TRBV28 to TRBJ1-2; 7 bases agree with TRBD1. CDR1 MDHEN and CDR2 SYDVKM come from the germline V gene. Trimming cost V 10 bases and J 4 bases; bases outside gene matches: 9. There are 13 residues in the CDR3. CDR3 in amino acids: CAKQDRMTYGYTF. The CDR3 DNA reads TGTGCCAAACAGGACAGGATGACCTATGGCTACACCTTC.

This clone has more than one count but fewer than ten. J is TRBJ2-7 and V is TRBV7-2; D could derive from TRBD1 or TRBD2 (5 bases each). The CDR3 loop spans 14 amino acids. V lost 6 bases and J 2 bases, leaving 14 bases between the germline ends. Germline CDR1 SGHTA, CDR2 FQGNSA. The CDR3 nucleotides read TGTGCCAGCAGTCAAACTCGGGGCCCCTACGAGCAGTACTTC. Its translation is CASSQTRGPYEQYF.

The table lists this clone with a count of one. The V call is TRBV19, the J call TRBJ1-1; D might be TRBD1 (6 bases). The V end was cut by 3 bases, the J end by 4 bases, with 12 bases between. The CDR3 loop spans 14 amino acids. CDR1 is LNHDA and CDR2 is SQIVND in the germline V gene (reference sequence). CDR3 sequence reads: CASSMGAWGTEAFF. CDR3 nucleotide sequence: TGTGCCAGTAGTATGGGGGCTTGGGGCACTGAAGCTTTCTTT.

The V and J genes are TRBV28 and TRBJ1-1; possibly TRBD1 for D (6 bases). CDR1 MDHEN and CDR2 SYDVKM come from the germline V gene. V lost 5 bases and J 1 base, leaving 14 bases between the germline ends. This CDR3 is 15 amino acids long. The CDR3 loop reads CASSPQGTTNTEAFF. In nucleotides, the CDR3 is TGTGCCAGCAGTCCCCAGGGGACTACGAACACTGAAGCTTTCTTT.

This clone appeared many times. The chain uses TRBV19 and TRBJ2-7; D call uncertain. There are 13 residues in the CDR3. Trimming pared 5 bases from V and 4 bases from J, leaving 12 bases between. The germline CDR1 and CDR2 sequences are LNHDA and SQIVND (reference sequence). This chain's CDR3 is CASSARNPYEQYF. For the CDR3, the DNA is TGTGCCAGTAGTGCCAGAAACCCATACGAGCAGTACTTC.